These 31 T cell receptor beta chains were sequenced from one sample in a study of CD8 T cells in ankylosing spondylitis. These TCRs' antigens remain unknown. TCRdb processed the 5' RACE reads anew with MiXCR; each CDR3 protein has one entry. The sample contains 100,000 to 150,000 distinct CDR3 sequences, 15% to 20% of which appear only once. Findings of the study overall: A TCR beta motif of about eight highly homologous variants seemed to mark ankylosing spondylitis blood.

The sequenced material came from blood, either unsorted or a sorted T cell fraction (not recorded which). The receptors derive from a male donor with ankylosing spondylitis.

This clonotype was detected a few times. This chain connects TRBV20-1 to TRBJ2-2; perhaps TRBD1 as D (6 bases). V was cut by 6 bases and J by 4 bases, with 21 bases left in between. This CDR3 has 16 amino acids. From germline, CDR1 is DFQATT and CDR2 SNEGSKA (reference sequence). The CDR3 DNA is TGCAGTGCCACAGTGACAGGCCCCACGCTCACCGGGGAGCTGTTTTTT. This codes for CSATVTGPTLTGELFF.

There are many counts of this clonotype. The V call is TRBV12-3 or TRBV12-4, the J call TRBJ2-5; no firm D call. The CDR3 spans 16 residues. V lost 1 base to trimming and J lost 7 bases, with 19 bases between them. The CDR3 DNA follows: TGTGCCAGCAGTTTAGACCGGTCGACGGACCGAGGGACCCAGTACTTC. Amino acid sequence: CASSLDRSTDRGTQYF.

The V and J genes are TRBV25-1 and TRBJ2-2; 7 bases are a match to TRBD2. Germline CDR1 MGHDK, CDR2 SYGVNS. The CDR3 length is 15 residues. The J segment lost 4 bases and the V segment lost 2 bases, leaving 4 bases of the junction unmatched. Here the CDR3 reads CASSEQGGPTGELFF. The CDR3 region has the DNA TGTGCCAGCAGTGAACAGGGAGGGCCCACCGGGGAGCTGTTTTTT.

The rearrangement links TRBV27 to TRBJ2-7, with 13 bases fitting TRBD2. The CDR3 covers 12 residues. CDR1 MNHEY and CDR2 SMNVEV come from the germline V gene (reference sequence). Trimming took 8 bases from V and 5 from J; bases not matched to a gene: 0. The DNA for the CDR3 is TGTGCCAGCGGACTAGCGGGAGACGAGCAGTACTTC. Its translation is CASGLAGDEQYF.

A few counts support this clonotype. V usage is TRBV27 and J usage is TRBJ2-1; the match to TRBD1 covers 10 bases. V dropped 4 bases and J dropped 8; count of bases not matched to a gene: 5. This CDR3 region has 14 residues. Germline assignment: CDR1 MNHEY and CDR2 SMNVEV (reference sequence). Here the CDR3 reads CASSSGTGVYEQFF. The CDR3 DNA reads TGTGCCAGCAGTTCGGGGACAGGGGTGTATGAGCAGTTCTTC.

V and J are TRBV7-3 and TRBJ2-1, with TRBD2 matching over 13 bases. The germline V gene encodes CDR1 SGHTA and CDR2 FQGTGA. V lost 5 bases, J lost 8 bases, and 15 bases stayed unmatched. The CDR3 covers 18 residues. The CDR3 region has the DNA TGTGCCAGCAGCGAGACCCCCGGGACTAGCGGGACCCCCGATGAGCAGTTCTTC. Encoded protein: CASSETPGTSGTPDEQFF. Together with reference TRBV7-3 and TRBJ2-1, the CDR3 gives the full variable domain: GAGVSQTPSNKVTEKGKYVELRCDPISGHTALYWYRQSLGQGPEFLIYFQGTGAADDSGLPNDRFFAVRPEGSVSTLKIQRTERGDSAVYLCASSETPGTSGTPDEQFFGPGTRLTVL.

This clonotype was seen more than once but under ten times. This sequence joins TRBV15 and TRBJ2-6; D might be TRBD1 (6 bases). Germline values: CDR1 LNHNV, CDR2 YYDKDF (reference sequence). Trimming removed 3 bases at V and 0 bases at J, with 9 bases between. The CDR3 loop spans 16 amino acids. In DNA form, the CDR3 reads TGTGCCACCAGCAGGGGGACAACCTCTGGGGCCAACGTCCTGACTTTC. Translating it yields CATSRGTTSGANVLTF. The whole variable domain, remainder taken from reference TRBV15 and TRBJ2-6, is DAMVIQNPRYQVTQFGKPVTLSCSQTLNHNVMYWYQQKSSQAPKLLFHYYDKDFNNEADTPDNFQSRRPNTSFCFLDIRSPGLGDTAMYLCATSRGTTSGANVLTFGAGSRLTVL.

This clonotype was found a few times. The genes are TRBV4-3 and TRBJ2-1; D unresolved. This CDR3 is built from 16 residues. Germline V gives CDR1 LGHNA, CDR2 YSLEER. With 0 bases removed from V and 8 bases from J, the gap between germline ends came to 17 bases. This CDR3 is CASSQDGGYGFDEQFF. In nucleotides, the CDR3 is TGCGCCAGCAGCCAAGATGGCGGCTACGGATTCGATGAGCAGTTCTTC.

The chain carries TRBV24-1 and TRBJ1-1; D unresolved. Trimming cost V 4 bases and J 4 bases, with 3 bases left between them. The V gene's germline CDR1 is KGHDR and CDR2 SFDVKD. This CDR3 is 11 amino acids long. Here the CDR3 reads CATSDRTEAFF. The CDR3 coding sequence is TGTGCCACCAGTGACCGCACTGAAGCTTTCTTT.

The chain employs TRBV5-1 and TRBJ2-7; D is tentatively TRBD1 or TRBD2 (5 bases each). In germline, CDR1 is SGHRS, CDR2 YFSETQ. V was clipped by 1 base and J by 2 bases, with 13 bases between them. The CDR3 sequence is 15 residues long. In DNA, the CDR3 is TGCGCCAGCAGCTTGACAACGGGACCGACCTACGAGCAGTACTTC. This sequence encodes CASSLTTGPTYEQYF.

The chain is built from TRBV10-3 and TRBJ2-1; 8 bases line up with TRBD2. This CDR3 contains 13 residues. Trimming took 10 bases from V and 9 from J; bases not matched to a gene: 11. In germline, CDR1 is ENHRY, CDR2 SYGVKD. CDR3 amino acids: CATPGTRSGEQFF. The CDR3 DNA sequence: TGTGCCACCCCCGGGACTAGATCCGGTGAGCAGTTCTTC.

The chain uses TRBV28 and TRBJ2-7; D gene uncertain. The germline V and J ends were trimmed by 7 bases and 4 bases, with 14 bases remaining between them. CDR3 length equals 13 residues. Germline assignment: CDR1 MDHEN and CDR2 SYDVKM. In nucleotides, the CDR3 is TGTGCCAGCACGTTACGATCTGGATACGAGCAGTACTTC. Translated: CASTLRSGYEQYF. The complete variable domain, with remaining parts taken from reference TRBV28 and TRBJ2-7, reads DVKVTQSSRYLVKRTGEKVFLECVQDMDHENMFWYRQDPGLGLRLIYFSYDVKMKEKGDIPEGYSVSREKKERFSLILESASTNQTSMYLCASTLRSGYEQYFGPGTRLTVT.

This clonotype came up a few times. The gene calls are TRBV2 and TRBJ1-2; D uncertain. V shed 2 bases and J shed 4 bases, with 11 bases lying between them. CDR3 size: 14 residues. The V gene's germline CDR1 is SNHLY and CDR2 FYNNEI. This CDR3 reads CASSEIGSSYGYTF. For the CDR3, the DNA is TGTGCCAGCAGTGAAATTGGCAGTAGCTATGGCTACACCTTC.

This clonotype appeared a single time. CDR3 in DNA: TGCGCCAGCAGCGCGGGATCCCACTACGAGCAGTACTTC. It is translated as CASSAGSHYEQYF. The chain is built from TRBV4-1 and TRBJ2-7, with D maybe TRBD2 (6 bases). The CDR3 length is 13 residues. Germline V gene sequence: CDR1 MGHRA, CDR2 YSYEKL. Trimming pared 5 bases from V and 3 bases from J, leaving 11 bases between.

This clonotype was counted only a few times. The V call is TRBV5-6, the J call TRBJ2-5; possibly TRBD2 for D (6 bases). Between the trimmed V and J ends, which lost 6 bases and 2 bases, there was a span of 17 bases. The CDR3 length is 15 residues. Looked up from germline, CDR1 is SGHDT and CDR2 is YYEEEE. The CDR3 region is CASNTIVGGQETQYF. In nucleotides, the CDR3 is TGTGCCAGCAATACTATTGTGGGGGGACAAGAGACCCAGTACTTC.

The V and J genes are TRBV28 and TRBJ2-7; 10 positions match TRBD2. The CDR3 consists of 15 residues. V lost 3 bases and J lost 2; bases outside the gene matches: 4. The germline CDR1 and CDR2 sequences are MDHEN and SYDVKM. The CDR3 here is CASSFLAGVTYEQYF. As DNA, the CDR3 is TGTGCCAGCAGTTTTCTAGCGGGAGTAACCTACGAGCAGTACTTC.

The J gene is TRBJ2-7, the V gene TRBV20-1; 7 bases align to TRBD2. The ends lost 6 bases at V and 3 bases at J; junction bases unmatched: 5. This CDR3 has 12 amino acids. CDR1 DFQATT and CDR2 SNEGSKA come from the germline V gene (reference sequence). Here the CDR3 reads CSAASGDYEQYF. CDR3 DNA sequence: TGCAGTGCAGCTAGCGGAGACTACGAGCAGTACTTC.

The gene calls are TRBV12-3 or TRBV12-4 and TRBJ2-7; D gene ambiguous. V was trimmed by 8 bases and J by 6 bases, leaving 20 bases between them. The CDR3 sequence is 14 residues long. CDR3 sequence (DNA): TGTGCCAGCGGACCCGGCCCCAGGTCCGCCGAGCAGTACTTC. Protein: CASGPGPRSAEQYF.

This clonotype was seen at least ten times. The rearrangement uses TRBV29-1 and TRBJ2-1; no reliable D call. The CDR3 loop spans 13 amino acids. Germline V CDR1 and CDR2: SQVTM, ANQGSEA. The ends were cut back, 6 bases at V and 1 base at J, with 10 bases in the middle. This chain's CDR3 is CSVVMGSYNEQFF. Written as DNA, the CDR3 is TGCAGCGTCGTCATGGGGTCCTACAATGAGCAGTTCTTC.

This clonotype was detected many times. J is TRBJ1-5 and V is TRBV7-9; D gene ambiguous. The CDR3 sequence is 13 residues long. CDR1 is SEHNR and CDR2 is FQNEAQ in the germline V gene (reference sequence). Trimming removed 5 bases from V and 1 base from J, with 6 bases in between. CDR3 DNA sequence: TGTGCCAGCAGCCTCACAAGCAATCAGCCCCAGCATTTT. It yields the protein CASSLTSNQPQHF.

The V call is TRBV15, the J call TRBJ1-1; 8 positions agree with TRBD1. The trim removed 3 bases at V and 3 bases at J, leaving 3 bases unmatched. Germline CDR1 reads LNHNV; CDR2 reads YYDKDF (reference sequence). The CDR3 totals 14 residues. For the CDR3, the DNA is TGTGCCACCAGCAGGGAGACAGGGGACACTGAAGCTTTCTTT. Amino acids: CATSRETGDTEAFF.

The chain uses TRBV28 and TRBJ2-1; D is uncertain. Germline lookup yields CDR1 MDHEN and CDR2 SYDVKM. Trimming stripped 5 bases from V and 3 bases from J, with 14 bases between. This CDR3 is built from 15 residues. The CDR3 loop reads CASSGPRRGYNEQFF. CDR3 nucleotide sequence: TGTGCCAGCAGTGGCCCCAGGAGAGGCTACAATGAGCAGTTCTTC. Full variable domain (outside the CDR3, taken from reference TRBV28 and TRBJ2-1): DVKVTQSSRYLVKRTGEKVFLECVQDMDHENMFWYRQDPGLGLRLIYFSYDVKMKEKGDIPEGYSVSREKKERFSLILESASTNQTSMYLCASSGPRRGYNEQFFGPGTRLTVL.

The CDR3 region is CASSGSSPLHF. As DNA, the CDR3 is TGTGCCAGCTCCGGATCTTCACCCCTCCACTTT. The chain employs TRBV6-2 or TRBV6-3 and TRBJ1-6; D not resolved. This CDR3 has 11 amino acids. With 8 bases removed from V and 9 bases from J, the gap between germline ends came to 8 bases. CDR1 and CDR2 from the germline V gene are MNHEY and SVGEGT.

This clonotype occurred a few times. This chain connects TRBV28 to TRBJ2-7, with 7 bases identical to TRBD1. The CDR3 is 14 residues long. Germline V gene sequence: CDR1 MDHEN, CDR2 SYDVKM. Trimming at V came to 8 bases and at J to 3 bases, leaving 10 bases not matched to a gene. For the CDR3, the DNA is TGTGCCAGCCTTAAGAGGGACAGCTTCTACGAGCAGTACTTC. Its translation is CASLKRDSFYEQYF. The full variable domain, in which reference TRBV28 and TRBJ2-7 provide the parts outside the CDR3, is DVKVTQSSRYLVKRTGEKVFLECVQDMDHENMFWYRQDPGLGLRLIYFSYDVKMKEKGDIPEGYSVSREKKERFSLILESASTNQTSMYLCASLKRDSFYEQYFGPGTRLTVT.

This clonotype was detected a few times. This sequence joins TRBV29-1 and TRBJ1-3; TRBD1 is a possible D gene (5 bases). Per germline, CDR1 SQVTM and CDR2 ANQGSEA. This CDR3 spans 14 amino acids. The V end was cut by 6 bases, the J end by 0 bases, with 12 bases between. CDR3 nucleotide sequence: TGCAGCGTCGGGACCCCAAACTCTGGAAACACCATATATTTT. It specifies CSVGTPNSGNTIYF.

This chain's CDR3 is CASRDWAAPAELFF. CDR3 DNA sequence: TGTGCCAGCAGGGACTGGGCGGCCCCCGCGGAGCTGTTTTTT. The chain uses TRBV11-2 and TRBJ2-2; D is possibly TRBD2 (5 bases). The V gene's germline CDR1 is SGHAT and CDR2 FQNNGV. This CDR3 has 14 amino acids. Trimming shortened V by 6 bases and J by 10 bases, and 18 bases separated the two germline ends.

J is TRBJ2-7 and V is TRBV28; D not certain. Trimming removed 3 bases from V and 3 bases from J, with 9 bases in between. The CDR3 extends over 13 amino acids. CDR1 and CDR2 (germline): MDHEN, SYDVKM. The CDR3 DNA reads as TGTGCCAGCAGTTTCATGAGGTTCTACGAGCAGTACTTC. Its protein is CASSFMRFYEQYF.

This clonotype was seen at least ten times. This chain joins TRBV12-3 or TRBV12-4 and TRBJ1-1, with TRBD1 as a possible D gene (6 bases). V lost 7 bases to trimming and J lost 1 base, with 10 bases between them. This CDR3 is 13 amino acids long. Written as DNA, the CDR3 is TGTGCCAGCAAAGGGGGACGGAACACTGAAGCTTTCTTT. Protein product: CASKGGRNTEAFF.

A few counts support this clonotype. Here the CDR3 reads CASSPGLSGSTNEKLFF. In DNA form, the CDR3 reads TGTGCCAGCAGTCCGGGGCTCTCGGGTTCAACTAATGAAAAACTGTTTTTT. The chain combines TRBV9 with TRBJ1-4; possible D gene TRBD1, 5 bases. The CDR3 totals 17 residues. Trimming took off 5 bases at V and 0 bases at J, with 17 bases between the two ends. Germline loops: CDR1 SGDLS, CDR2 YYNGEE.

The chain combines TRBV13 with TRBJ2-5; no clear D. With 5 bases removed from V and 5 bases from J, the gap between germline ends came to 12 bases. The CDR3 covers 13 residues. The V gene's germline CDR1 is PRHDT and CDR2 FYEKMQ (reference sequence). Here the CDR3 DNA reads TGTGCCAGCAGCCAGGCAAGAAGCGAGACCCAGTACTTC. Amino acids: CASSQARSETQYF.

This clonotype was observed a few times. CDR3: CASSLSANSYEQYF. CDR3 coding DNA: TGTGCCAGCAGTTTATCGGCGAACTCCTACGAGCAGTACTTC. The rearrangement links TRBV27 to TRBJ2-7; D is unclear. Trimming removed 0 bases from V and 0 bases from J, with 6 bases in between. This CDR3 has 14 residues. Per the germline V gene, CDR1 is MNHEY and CDR2 is SMNVEV (reference sequence).